The clone carrying this T cell receptor (beta chain) came up many times. This sample was included in a study of low-dose radiotherapy and immunotherapy resistance in tumors. Whole-study context: Cohort 2, a group dosed every two weeks at 1 Gy per fraction, received 13 Gy in total over 26 weeks. Both drugs were delivered intravenously to patients (nivolumab 240 mg every two weeks and ipilimumab 1 mg/kg every six weeks).

Primers targeting TRAV and TRBV primed first-strand cDNA, covering alpha and beta chains. Amplification of TCRs used a constant-region primer and V-primer adapter for about 19 PCR cycles. MiXCR was run by TCRdb on the reads, yielding one entry per CDR3 protein. The sample consists of about 39,000 distinct CDR3 sequences, less than 25% of them appearing once. Time point denoted: after trial treatment. Treatment reported: LDRT plus nivolumab, ipilimumab, low-dose cyclophosphamide and aspirin (RACIN trial). The treatment that donors received included nivolumab, ipilimumab, aspirin, low-dose cyclophosphamide and low-dose radiotherapy. From germline, CDR1 is MGHRA and CDR2 YSYEKL. Germline trimming cut 0 bases from V and 5 bases from J; bases unmatched to any gene: 0. This CDR3 contains 14 residues.

V is TRBV4-1 and J is TRBJ2-5; 10 bases fit TRBD2. This receptor was identified in a female donor with ovarian cancer. The source was PBMCs, collected after low-dose radiotherapy plus immunotherapy. The CDR3 is CASSQEGLAETQYF. CDR3 nucleotide sequence: TGCGCCAGCAGCCAAGAGGGACTAGCGGAGACCCAGTACTTC.